The rows below give T cell receptor beta chains drawn from one sample of a study of control samples from healthy donors and cancer patients. Only in-frame clones appear in the TCRdb table, and some are missing; sequencing was by immunoSEQ multiplex PCR. Of over 200,000 clones listed, roughly 87% are singletons. The material sequenced was PBMCs. Every receptor here comes from a woman aged 60-70 years with lung cancer. Each CDR3 is given with its conserved first and last residue. A D gene is named only where the DNA matches it firmly. A clone size is listed for some rows: how often the clone was seen (once, few, many), or a class if it is expanded.

TRBV5-1	TRBJ2-2	TRBD1	.	TGCGCCAGCAGCCTGCGACAGGGGGCCGGGGAGCTGTTTTTT	CASSLRQGAGELFF
TRBV5-4	TRBJ2-1	.	few	TGTGCCAGCAGCACCGGGACTGCTTCCTCCAATGAGCAGTTCTTC	CASSTGTASSNEQFF
TRBV28	TRBJ1-2	.	.	TGTGCCAGCAGTGGAGGGTGGGGCTATGGCTACACCTTC	CASSGGWGYGYTF
TRBV5-1	TRBJ2-2	.	.	TGCGCCAGCAGCTTGTACGGGGGCACGAACACCGGGGAGCTGTTTTTT	CASSLYGGTNTGELFF
TRBV10-1	TRBJ1-1	.	.	TGCGCCAGCAGTGATCAGGGGATGAGCACTGAAGCTTTCTTT	CASSDQGMSTEAFF
TRBV18	TRBJ1-1	.	once	TGTGCCAGCTCAACTTACCGGGACACTGAAGCTTTCTTT	CASSTYRDTEAFF
TRBV11-2	TRBJ2-1	.	.	TGTGCCAGCAGCTTAGTCGGCTCCTACAATGAGCAGTTCTTC	CASSLVGSYNEQFF
TRBV2	TRBJ1-1	.	.	TGTGCCAGCAGTCTAGCCGGCCGGAACACTGAAGCTTTCTTT	CASSLAGRNTEAFF
TRBV7-7	TRBJ1-3	.	.	TGTGCTAGCAGCCCAACAGGGTCCCCTGGAAACACCATATATTTT	CASSPTGSPGNTIYF
TRBV2	TRBJ2-7	TRBD2	.	TGTGCCAGCAACCGGGGAGGGGCTGGCTACGAGCAGTACTTC	CASNRGGAGYEQYF
TRBV7-3	TRBJ2-3	.	once	TGTGCCAGCAGCTTATTGGGGATCACAGATACGCAGTATTTT	CASSLLGITDTQYF
TRBV2	TRBJ1-5	TRBD1	.	TGTGCCAGCAGTACTGGACAGGGCGAACAGCCCCAGCATTTT	CASSTGQGEQPQHF
TRBV7-9	TRBJ2-1	TRBD2	.	TGTGCCAGCAGCTCACAGACTAGCGGGAGCTCCTACAATGAGCAGTTCTTC	CASSSQTSGSSYNEQFF
TRBV5-1	TRBJ1-1	.	.	TGCGCCAGCAGCTTGGCCTGGGTAGGGATGAACACTGAAGCTTTCTTT	CASSLAWVGMNTEAFF
TRBV28	TRBJ2-3	.	.	TGTGCCAGCAGTACTACGCAGGTTAAGACAGATACGCAGTATTTT	CASSTTQVKTDTQYF
TRBV9	TRBJ2-5	.	.	TGTGCCAGCAGCTTCGGAACAGTGGGGCAAGAGACCCAGTACTTC	CASSFGTVGQETQYF
TRBV9	TRBJ1-1	TRBD1	few	TGTGCCAGCAGCGCGAGACAGGGGGTGAGCACTGAAGCTTTCTTT	CASSARQGVSTEAFF
TRBV10-2	TRBJ2-2	.	.	TGCGCCAGCAGGTTCGGGACCTTCTTTCTCACCGGGGAGCTGTTTTTT	CASRFGTFFLTGELFF
TRBV10-2	TRBJ1-5	.	few	TGCGCCAGCTCTCTCGGGGAAGGGGAGCCCCAGCATTTT	CASSLGEGEPQHF
TRBV27	TRBJ2-1	.	few	TGTGCCAGCAAGTCCCTAGCGAAGTTATATGAGCAGTTCTTC	CASKSLAKLYEQFF
TRBV18	TRBJ1-1	.	.	TGTGCCAGCTCACCATCAGCAGGGAACACTGAAGCTTTCTTT	CASSPSAGNTEAFF
TRBV28	TRBJ2-7	.	.	TGTGCCAGCAGTTTATCGGGGGTTTCCTACGAGCAGTACTTC	CASSLSGVSYEQYF
TRBV9	TRBJ2-5	.	once	TGTGCCAGCACGGAGGACGGGGGCCCATTCGAGACCCAGTACTTC	CASTEDGGPFETQYF
TRBV7-2	TRBJ2-5	.	once	TGTGCCAGCAGCTTAAGTCCCCAAGAGACCCAGTACTTC	CASSLSPQETQYF
TRBV10-1	TRBJ1-1	.	.	TGCGCCAGCAGGAAAGACCAATACCGGACTGAAGCTTTCTTT	CASRKDQYRTEAFF
TRBV6-5	TRBJ1-6	TRBD1	.	TGTGCCAGCAGTTTCCTCGCAGGGGGGAATTCACCCCTCCACTTT	CASSFLAGGNSPLHF
TRBV5-6	TRBJ1-6	.	few	TGTGCCAGCAGCTTGGACGGCGGGCAGAAAAATTCACCCCTCCACTTT	CASSLDGGQKNSPLHF
TRBV10-2	TRBJ2-7	.	.	TGCGCCAGCAGTGAGGGAAGGGGAACCTACGAGCAGTACTTC	CASSEGRGTYEQYF
TRBV7-8	TRBJ2-7	.	.	TGTGCCAGCAGCCCCAGGGGGGTAGGTAGCTACGAGCAGTACTTC	CASSPRGVGSYEQYF
TRBV4-1	TRBJ2-1	.	.	TGCGCCAGCAGCCAAGAGGGCAGGAATAGGCAAAATGAGCAGTTCTTC	CASSQEGRNRQNEQFF
TRBV5-1	TRBJ1-3	TRBD1	.	TGCGCCAGCAGCTCCCAGGACAGGGCATCTGGAAACACCATATATTTT	CASSSQDRASGNTIYF
TRBV19	TRBJ2-3	.	few	TGTGCCAGTAGTATGGGACTTAGCCTCCGGGTAGATACGCAGTATTTT	CASSMGLSLRVDTQYF
TRBV7-8	TRBJ2-7	TRBD1	few	TGTGCCAGCAGCACCCGGACAGGAGACTCCTACGAGCAGTACTTC	CASSTRTGDSYEQYF
TRBV20-1	TRBJ2-2	TRBD2	.	TGCAGTGCTAGTGCGACTAGCGGGACTGCGAACACCGGGGAGCTGTTTTTT	CSASATSGTANTGELFF
TRBV28	TRBJ1-1	.	once	TGTGCCAGCAGTTACGCTTACGGGGCAGGCATGAACACTGAAGCTTTCTTT	CASSYAYGAGMNTEAFF
TRBV24-1	TRBJ1-1	.	.	TGTGCCACCAGTGATTTTGGGACGGTTTTCTTT	CATSDFGTVFF
TRBV28	TRBJ1-2	TRBD1	.	TGTGCCAGCAGTTTATGGGACAGGGCCTATACTTCTGGCTACACCTTC	CASSLWDRAYTSGYTF
TRBV9	TRBJ2-3	TRBD1	.	TGTGCCAGCAGCGTCTCGGGACAGTTCACAGATACGCAGTATTTT	CASSVSGQFTDTQYF
TRBV7-8	TRBJ2-3	TRBD2	.	TGTGCCAGCAGCACGGGACTAGCGGGGGTTGACCTCACAGATACGCAGTATTTT	CASSTGLAGVDLTDTQYF
TRBV14	TRBJ1-2	.	.	TGTGCCAGCAGCCAAGGATCAGGTAGCTATGGCTACACCTTC	CASSQGSGSYGYTF
TRBV20-1	TRBJ1-1	.	.	TGCAGGACCGCTGGCACTGAAGCTTTCTTT	CRTAGTEAFF
TRBV11-2	TRBJ2-4	TRBD2	.	TGTGCCAGCAGCCTCGAGCGGGGGTGGGACATTCAGTACTTC	CASSLERGWDIQYF
TRBV9	TRBJ2-5	.	.	TGTGCCAGCAGCGTAGACGTCGGTAAGGTGGCGACCCAGTACTTC	CASSVDVGKVATQYF
TRBV30	TRBJ1-1	.	.	TGTGCCTGGGGGAGGGGGAACACTGAAGCTTTCTTT	CAWGRGNTEAFF
TRBV6-5	TRBJ2-5	.	.	TGTGCCAGCAGTCCCAACAGGTTCACGGAGACCCAGTACTTC	CASSPNRFTETQYF